The source of this T cell receptor beta chain is a study of neurological immune-mediated disorders. Each TCR transcript was tagged with a 10-nucleotide random UMI during 5'RACE. TCRdb reprocessed the 5' RACE reads with MiXCR, giving one entry per CDR3 protein. The sample carries roughly 66,000 distinct CDR3 sequences, approximately 5% recorded once. Trimming cost V 4 bases and J 5 bases, with 11 bases left between them. CDR1 and CDR2 from the germline V gene are DFQATT and SNEGSKA (reference sequence). CDR3 size: 12 residues. This clonotype has a count of ten or more. The chain combines TRBV20-1 with TRBJ1-1; a weak D match, TRBD1 (6 bases). The receptor comes from a woman in her 70s with multiple sclerosis. Sequenced: PBMCs. The CDR3 coding sequence is TGCAGTGCTAACAGGGATAAGACTGAAGCTTTCTTT. Protein sequence: CSANRDKTEAFF.